This TCR beta chain appears in the sequencing data of a study of blood T cell repertoires in COVID-19. Study overall: Samples representing acute and convalescent COVID-19 were sourced from the United States, Italy and Spain.

Patients at the Seattle site were enrolled during active infection and followed longitudinally. The data were produced by immunoSEQ multiplex PCR, yet TCRdb's version contains in-frame clones alone and is incomplete. This sample has 250,000 to 300,000 clones, with 75% to 90% found just once. J lost 2 bases, V lost 1 base, and 6 bases had no gene match. The CDR3 consists of 16 residues. The germline CDR1 and CDR2 sequences are SGHTA and FQGTGA. The clonotype originates from a woman aged 70-85 years with COVID-19, enrolled during active disease. Specimen: peripheral blood. The V gene is TRBV7-3, the J gene TRBJ2-3; TRBD2 agrees at 7 bases. CDR3 loop: CASSLIGRLATDTQYF. CDR3 nucleotides: TGTGCCAGCAGCTTAATCGGGAGGCTAGCCACAGATACGCAGTATTTT.